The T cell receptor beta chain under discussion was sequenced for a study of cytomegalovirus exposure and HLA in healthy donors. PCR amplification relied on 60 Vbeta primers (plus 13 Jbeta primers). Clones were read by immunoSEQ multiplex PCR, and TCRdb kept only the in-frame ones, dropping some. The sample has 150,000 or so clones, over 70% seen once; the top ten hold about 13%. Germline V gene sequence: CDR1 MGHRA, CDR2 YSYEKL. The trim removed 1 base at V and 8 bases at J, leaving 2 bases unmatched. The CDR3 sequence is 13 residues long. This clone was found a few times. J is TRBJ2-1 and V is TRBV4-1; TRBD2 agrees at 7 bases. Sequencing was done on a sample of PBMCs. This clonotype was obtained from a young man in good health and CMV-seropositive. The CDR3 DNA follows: TGCGCCAGCAGCCAAGGACTAGCAGATGAGCAGTTCTTC. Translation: CASSQGLADEQFF.